The 29 T cell receptor beta chains presented below share a single source sample, sequenced in a study of T-cell memory formation after mild COVID-19. TCRdb re-derived calls from the 5' RACE reads in MiXCR, one entry per CDR3 protein. The data hold fewer than 140,000 distinct CDR3 sequences, with about 18% observed a single time. The sample comprised PBMCs or a T cell subset sorted from them (not recorded which). These receptors originate from an adult woman who had mild COVID-19 (a few samples of this study predate the infection). Cell type and time point are not known.

The V gene is TRBV9, the J gene TRBJ1-2; 9 bases align to TRBD1. CDR1 and CDR2 (germline): SGDLS, YYNGEE. The CDR3 runs 14 residues. V dropped 3 bases and J dropped 8; count of bases not matched to a gene: 8. In nucleotides, the CDR3 is TGTGCCAGCAGCGACCGGGACAGGGTCGAGGGCTACACCTTC. It translates to CASSDRDRVEGYTF.

CDR3 in DNA: TGTGCCAGCAGCTGGACAGGCACAGATACGCAGTATTTT. Protein: CASSWTGTDTQYF. The chain recombines TRBV7-2 with TRBJ2-3; possibly TRBD1 for D (6 bases). Germline CDR1 and CDR2: SGHTA and FQGNSA. The CDR3 totals 13 residues. V dropped 4 bases and J dropped 1 base, with 6 bases sitting between them.

This sequence joins TRBV7-9 and TRBJ2-1; the match to TRBD2 covers 8 bases. Per the germline V gene, CDR1 is SEHNR and CDR2 is FQNEAQ (reference sequence). The junction had 6 bases not matched to a gene; V was cut back by 2 bases and J by 6 bases. The CDR3 totals 15 residues. CDR3 sequence: CASSLCSGTSNEQFF. The CDR3 bases are TGTGCCAGCAGCTTATGTAGCGGGACGTCCAATGAGCAGTTCTTC.

There are a few counts of this clonotype. The chain recombines TRBV20-1 with TRBJ2-1, with TRBD1 matching over 7 bases. CDR3 length equals 15 residues. Germline CDR1 is DFQATT and CDR2 is SNEGSKA (reference sequence). V shed 1 base and J 0 bases; nucleotides not matched to a gene: 3. As DNA, the CDR3 is TGCAGTGCTAGAGTTTGGGACAGCTCCTACAATGAGCAGTTCTTC. Residues: CSARVWDSSYNEQFF.

The chain is built from TRBV15 and TRBJ2-7; no reliable D call. Trimming took 7 bases from V and 4 from J, leaving 17 bases between them. The V gene's germline CDR1 is LNHNV and CDR2 YYDKDF (reference sequence). The CDR3 sequence is 14 residues long. The CDR3 region is CATNNGQLGYEQYF. The CDR3 region has the DNA TGTGCCACCAACAACGGGCAGTTAGGGTACGAGCAGTACTTC.

For the CDR3, the DNA is TGTGCCAGCAGCTATAGCGGAAGCTCCTACGAGCAGTACTTC. Translated: CASSYSGSSYEQYF. This chain joins TRBV7-8 and TRBJ2-7, with a possible D match to TRBD2 (6 bases). The CDR3 spans 14 residues. V lost 4 bases, J lost 0 bases, and 10 bases lay in between. CDR1 and CDR2 (germline): SGHVS, FQNEAQ. The complete variable domain, with remaining parts taken from reference TRBV7-8 and TRBJ2-7, reads GAGVSQSPRYKVAKRGQDVALRCDPISGHVSLFWYQQALGQGPEFLTYFQNEAQLDKSGLPSDRFFAERPEGSVSTLKIQRTQQEDSAVYLCASSYSGSSYEQYFGPGTRLTVT.

The rearrangement joins TRBV25-1 to TRBJ1-1; weak D call: TRBD1 (5 bases). With 6 bases removed from V and 3 bases from J, the gap between germline ends came to 8 bases. The CDR3 covers 12 residues. From germline, CDR1 is MGHDK and CDR2 SYGVNS. CDR3: CASRAGYTEAFF. In DNA, the CDR3 is TGTGCCAGCAGGGCAGGGTACACTGAAGCTTTCTTT.

The rearrangement joins TRBV9 to TRBJ2-2; TRBD1 matches at 12 bases. This CDR3 contains 17 residues. Germline CDR1 and CDR2: SGDLS and YYNGEE. V trimming: 4 bases; J trimming: 3 bases; junction bases outside the gene matches: 7. This CDR3 is CASSSGQGAVYTGELFF. The CDR3 DNA follows: TGTGCCAGCAGCTCGGGACAGGGGGCAGTTTACACCGGGGAGCTGTTTTTT.

The sample holds many counts of this clonotype. The CDR3 nucleotides read TGTGCCAGCAGTCAGTACAATGAGCAGTTCTTC. It specifies CASSQYNEQFF. The rearrangement links TRBV27 to TRBJ2-1; D remains ambiguous. The CDR3 sequence is 11 residues long. Trimming pared 5 bases from V and 4 bases from J, leaving 3 bases between. CDR1 is MNHEY, CDR2 SMNVEV, per germline (reference sequence).

This clonotype appeared a few times. The V call is TRBV19, the J call TRBJ1-5, with D possibly being TRBD1 (6 bases). The CDR3 sequence is 15 residues long. Trimming took 5 bases from V and 2 from J, leaving 13 bases between them. Per germline, CDR1 LNHDA and CDR2 SQIVND (reference sequence). DNA for the CDR3: TGTGCCAGTAGTCCCTCGGCAGGGGGCAATCAGCCCCAGCATTTT. This encodes CASSPSAGGNQPQHF.

This clonotype was recorded a few times. V and J are TRBV6-5 and TRBJ2-7; 7 bases align to TRBD2. The CDR3 sequence is 17 residues long. Germline values: CDR1 MNHEY, CDR2 SVGAGI. V was clipped by 5 bases and J by 0 bases; unmatched bases: 13. In DNA, the CDR3 is TGTGCCAGCAGTACTCCGGTTAGCGGGCGGAGCTCCTACGAGCAGTACTTC. This codes for CASSTPVSGRSSYEQYF.

This chain links TRBV7-9 with TRBJ2-2; 8 bases line up with TRBD2. V gave up 5 bases and J gave up 4 bases; unmatched junction bases: 12. CDR3 length equals 17 residues. Germline V gene data show CDR1 as SEHNR and CDR2 as FQNEAQ (reference sequence). CDR3 residues: CASSPRSAGVITGELFF. The CDR3 DNA reads TGTGCCAGCAGCCCGAGGTCAGCGGGGGTTATCACCGGGGAGCTGTTTTTT.

This clonotype was counted only a few times. This chain uses TRBV11-2 with TRBJ2-3; weak D call: TRBD2 (6 bases). Germline CDR1 and CDR2: SGHAT and FQNNGV. This CDR3 comprises 15 residues. V was shortened by 0 bases and J by 4 bases, with 11 bases between the two germline ends. DNA for the CDR3: TGTGCCAGCAGCTTAGACGTGGGGGAGGCAGATACGCAGTATTTT. Protein product: CASSLDVGEADTQYF. The complete variable domain, with remaining parts taken from reference TRBV11-2 and TRBJ2-3, reads EAGVAQSPRYKIIEKRQSVAFWCNPISGHATLYWYQQILGQGPKLLIQFQNNGVVDDSQLPKDRFSAERLKGVDSTLKIQPAKLEDSAVYLCASSLDVGEADTQYFGPGTRLTVL.

This rearrangement joins TRBV6-2 or TRBV6-3 to TRBJ2-7, with 8 bases fitting TRBD1. With 6 bases clipped from V and 1 base from J, the junction kept 8 bases outside the gene matches. The V gene's germline CDR1 is MNHEY and CDR2 SVGEGT. There are 15 residues in the CDR3. CDR3 protein: CASRYQQGGSYEQYF. Here the CDR3 DNA reads TGTGCCAGCAGATACCAACAGGGGGGTTCCTACGAGCAGTACTTC.

V and J are TRBV4-1 and TRBJ1-6, with D maybe TRBD1 (5 bases). The V gene lost 3 bases and the J gene lost 8 bases, with 14 bases spanning the gap. There are 15 residues in the CDR3. Per the germline V gene, CDR1 is MGHRA and CDR2 is YSYEKL. The CDR3 region has the DNA TGCGCCAGCAGCCAGGCTAAGGGAGGGGATTCACCCCTCCACTTT. It translates to CASSQAKGGDSPLHF.

The chain combines TRBV7-9 with TRBJ1-2; D is undetermined. V was pared by 4 bases and J by 8 bases, with 20 bases between. CDR3 length: 15 residues. Germline V gene data show CDR1 as SEHNR and CDR2 as FQNEAQ (reference sequence). Here the CDR3 DNA reads TGTGCCAGCAGCTCCCCCGGGCTACTCGTAGAGGGCTACACCTTC. Translation gives CASSSPGLLVEGYTF.

The count of this clonotype is one. Germline is not matched at one junction end, which may reflect a read error. The chain is built from TRBV29-1 and TRBJ1-3; the D is unclear. Germline V gene sequence: CDR1 SQVTM, CDR2 ANQGSEA. The length of the CDR3 is 13 residues. Written as DNA, the CDR3 is TGCAGCGTTGAGCGGGGTGGTGGAGACACCATATATTTT. Translation gives CSVERGGGDTIYF.

This clonotype was counted only a few times. The chain carries TRBV30 and TRBJ1-6; 9 positions agree with TRBD1. The V gene end was trimmed by 2 bases and the J gene end by 8 bases; junction bases not matched to a gene: 7. Germline V gene data show CDR1 as GTSNPN and CDR2 as SVGIG (reference sequence). The CDR3 has 15 residues. The CDR3 loop reads CAWSRGQGLDSPLHF. In nucleotides, the CDR3 is TGTGCCTGGAGTAGGGGACAGGGTCTGGATTCACCCCTCCACTTT.

V usage is TRBV4-1 and J usage is TRBJ2-7; 11 nucleotides match TRBD2. Germline loops: CDR1 MGHRA, CDR2 YSYEKL. The CDR3 totals 17 residues. The J segment lost 0 bases and the V segment lost 2 bases, leaving 6 bases of the junction unmatched. The DNA for the CDR3 is TGCGCCAGCAGCCAAACATATAGCGGGAGGGTCTCCTACGAGCAGTACTTC. Protein sequence: CASSQTYSGRVSYEQYF.

The genes are TRBV5-5 and TRBJ2-3; TRBD2 matches at 12 bases. This CDR3 is 17 amino acids long. Germline V CDR1 and CDR2: SGHKS, YYEKEE (reference sequence). The J segment lost 2 bases and the V segment lost 3 bases, leaving 7 bases of the junction unmatched. The CDR3 bases are TGTGCCAGCAGCTCGGCTAGCGGGGGGGACTACACAGATACGCAGTATTTT. Its protein is CASSSASGGDYTDTQYF.

This clonotype was observed a few times. V gene TRBV4-1 combines with J gene TRBJ1-1; D is unclear. V gave up 2 bases and J gave up 5 bases, with 9 bases separating them. Germline V gene data show CDR1 as MGHRA and CDR2 as YSYEKL. CDR3 length: 13 residues. Here the CDR3 reads CASSQREVTEAFF. The CDR3 DNA sequence: TGCGCCAGCAGCCAACGGGAAGTTACTGAAGCTTTCTTT.

The chain is built from TRBV5-6 and TRBJ2-5, with 11 positions matching TRBD1. V trimming: 4 bases; J trimming: 5 bases; junction bases outside the gene matches: 10. Germline V CDR1 and CDR2: SGHDT, YYEEEE. The CDR3 totals 16 residues. CDR3 amino acids: CASSEDRGRVVETQYF. The CDR3 coding sequence is TGTGCCAGCAGCGAGGACAGGGGGCGCGTTGTGGAGACCCAGTACTTC.

This clonotype has only a few counts. The chain recombines TRBV7-9 with TRBJ1-5; no firm D call. CDR1 SEHNR and CDR2 FQNEAQ come from the germline V gene (reference sequence). Trimming left V 1 base short and J 5 bases short, with 9 bases between. This CDR3 comprises 14 residues. The DNA of the CDR3 is TGTGCCAGCAGCTTAGGCGGTCCGTATCAGCCCCAGCATTTT. It codes for CASSLGGPYQPQHF.

The V gene is TRBV4-2, the J gene TRBJ2-1; D not resolved. CDR1 is LGHNA and CDR2 is YNFKEQ in the germline V gene. This CDR3 has 15 residues. V lost 1 base, J lost 4 bases, and 11 bases lay in between. CDR3 nucleotide sequence: TGTGCCAGCAGCCAAGGTCCGCTCCTATACAATGAGCAGTTCTTC. Encoded protein: CASSQGPLLYNEQFF.

The chain couples TRBV27 to TRBJ1-5, with TRBD1 identical over 7 bases. The CDR3 has 13 amino acids. Germline V CDR1 and CDR2: MNHEY, SMNVEV (reference sequence). The V gene end was trimmed by 7 bases and the J gene end by 2 bases; junction bases not matched to a gene: 2. The CDR3 reads CASKGQGNQPQHF. DNA for the CDR3: TGTGCCAGCAAAGGACAGGGCAATCAGCCCCAGCATTTT.

V usage is TRBV21-1 and J usage is TRBJ2-5; no check of the table's D call, TRBD1, against the DNA was made. TRBV21-1 corresponds to a pseudogene. The CDR3 has 15 amino acids. CDR3 sequence reads: CASSPRRDTDETQYF. CDR3 nucleotides: TGTGCCAGCAGCCCCCGAAGGGACACGGACGAGACCCAGTACTTC.

This clonotype has only a few counts. This chain joins TRBV9 and TRBJ1-1; 9 nucleotides match TRBD1. The CDR3 consists of 15 residues. V dropped 3 bases and J dropped 3; count of bases not matched to a gene: 6. Germline V gene lookup returns CDR1 SGDLS and CDR2 YYNGEE. The CDR3, as DNA: TGTGCCAGCAGCGAGAGAGGACAGGGGTACACTGAAGCTTTCTTT. Translated, it gives CASSERGQGYTEAFF. Variable domain in full (rest from reference TRBV9 and TRBJ1-1): DSGVTQTPKHLITATGQRVTLRCSPRSGDLSVYWYQQSLDQGLQFLIQYYNGEERAKGNILERFSAQQFPDLHSELNLSSLELGDSALYFCASSERGQGYTEAFFGQGTRLTVV.

This chain links TRBV7-8 with TRBJ2-3, with a weak D call TRBD1 (6 bases). Trimming shortened V by 0 bases and J by 4 bases, and 17 bases separated the two germline ends. The germline CDR1 and CDR2 sequences are SGHVS and FQNEAQ. The CDR3 has 17 residues. This CDR3 is CASSLAVWDNLPDTQYF. The CDR3, as DNA: TGTGCCAGCAGCTTAGCAGTGTGGGACAACCTCCCAGATACGCAGTATTTT.

The chain has TRBV7-8 and TRBJ1-5; D unclear. There are 15 residues in the CDR3. Between the trimmed V and J ends, which lost 1 base and 4 bases, there was a span of 11 bases. CDR1 and CDR2 from the germline V gene are SGHVS and FQNEAQ. This chain's CDR3 is CASSLEMEINQPQHF. The CDR3 bases are TGTGCCAGCAGCTTAGAAATGGAAATAAATCAGCCCCAGCATTTT.